A selection of T cell receptor beta chains follows, all from one sample in a study of cytomegalovirus exposure and HLA in healthy donors. Clones were read by immunoSEQ multiplex PCR, and TCRdb kept only the in-frame ones, dropping some. The data hold some 140,000 clones, with approximately 80% observed a single time. The sample was PBMCs. The source of these receptors is a man younger than 45 in good health and CMV-seropositive. The conserved cysteine and the conserved F or W are not part of the CDR3 here. The order of the fields is V gene, J gene, clone size, CDR3 protein. Clone sizes are given selectively: once, few, many, or a class where the clone is expanded.

v_gene: TRBV7-9
j_gene: TRBJ2-3
abundance: .
CDR3aa: ASSILGGAGTDTQY

v_gene: TRBV4-3
j_gene: TRBJ2-1
abundance: .
CDR3aa: ASSQELAGYNEQF

v_gene: TRBV6-5
j_gene: TRBJ2-1
abundance: .
CDR3aa: ATMVGGARNEQF

v_gene: TRBV19
j_gene: TRBJ1-5
abundance: .
CDR3aa: ATNRGSNQPQH

v_gene: TRBV19
j_gene: TRBJ1-2
abundance: .
CDR3aa: ASSMDRGAYGYT

v_gene: TRBV27
j_gene: TRBJ2-3
abundance: .
CDR3aa: ASSSRLAGYTDTQY

v_gene: TRBV5-6
j_gene: TRBJ2-7
abundance: .
CDR3aa: ATFLARNPYEQY

v_gene: TRBV7-2
j_gene: TRBJ2-3
abundance: .
CDR3aa: ASSFLSGGAADTQY

v_gene: TRBV5-1
j_gene: TRBJ2-5
abundance: .
CDR3aa: ASTGQGTVGETQY

v_gene: TRBV6-1
j_gene: TRBJ2-1
abundance: .
CDR3aa: ASSERLAGGPQYNEQF

v_gene: TRBV7-6
j_gene: TRBJ1-4
abundance: .
CDR3aa: ASSSGPLRGEKLF

v_gene: TRBV5-1
j_gene: TRBJ2-1
abundance: .
CDR3aa: ASSFSGSIDEQF

v_gene: TRBV6-1
j_gene: TRBJ2-7
abundance: .
CDR3aa: ASSELGLAAYEQY

v_gene: TRBV20-1
j_gene: TRBJ2-7
abundance: .
CDR3aa: SARELYEQY

v_gene: TRBV10-2
j_gene: TRBJ2-1
abundance: .
CDR3aa: ASTAGREQF

v_gene: TRBV11-2
j_gene: TRBJ1-1
abundance: .
CDR3aa: ASSLGGGNTEAF

v_gene: TRBV29-1
j_gene: TRBJ2-3
abundance: once
CDR3aa: SVEGGSVWVDTQY